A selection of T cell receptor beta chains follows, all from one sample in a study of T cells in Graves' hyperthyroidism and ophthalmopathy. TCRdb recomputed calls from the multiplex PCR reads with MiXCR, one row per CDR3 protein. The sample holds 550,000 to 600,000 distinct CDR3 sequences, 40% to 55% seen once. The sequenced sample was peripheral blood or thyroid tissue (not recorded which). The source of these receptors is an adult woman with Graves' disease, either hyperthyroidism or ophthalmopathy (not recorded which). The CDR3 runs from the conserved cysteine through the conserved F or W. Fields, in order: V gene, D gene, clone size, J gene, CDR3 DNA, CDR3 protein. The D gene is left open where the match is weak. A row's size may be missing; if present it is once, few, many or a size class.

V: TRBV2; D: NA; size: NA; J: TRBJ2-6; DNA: TGTGCCAGCAGCCCCGCACTGACTTTC; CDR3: CASSPALTF
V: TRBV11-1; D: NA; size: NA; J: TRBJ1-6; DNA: TGTGCCAGCAGCTGGGGCTTCGATTCACCCCTCCACTTT; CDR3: CASSWGFDSPLHF
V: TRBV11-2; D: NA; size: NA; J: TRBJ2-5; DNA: TGTGCCAGCAGCTTGGGGACGGTTCCGGAGACCCAGTACTTC; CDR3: CASSLGTVPETQYF
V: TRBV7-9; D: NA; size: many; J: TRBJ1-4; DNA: TGTGCCAGCAGCTTAATGAGTCCCGAGGAAAAACTGTTTTTT; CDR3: CASSLMSPEEKLFF
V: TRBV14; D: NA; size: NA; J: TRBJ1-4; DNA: TGTGCCAGCAGCCAAGGTGGGGGTAATGGTGAAAAACTGTTTTTT; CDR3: CASSQGGGNGEKLFF
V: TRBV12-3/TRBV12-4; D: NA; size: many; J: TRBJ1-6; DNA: TGTGCCAGCAGTTTAGTTGGGACACGTAATTCACCCCTCCACTTT; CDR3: CASSLVGTRNSPLHF
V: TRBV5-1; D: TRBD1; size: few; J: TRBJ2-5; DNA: TGCGCCAGCAGCTTCTCGACAGGGGCCCAGTACTTC; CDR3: CASSFSTGAQYF
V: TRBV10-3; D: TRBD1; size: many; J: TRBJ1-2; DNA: TGTGCCATCAGATTTGGACAGGAAGCTAACTATGGCTACACCTTC; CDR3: CAIRFGQEANYGYTF
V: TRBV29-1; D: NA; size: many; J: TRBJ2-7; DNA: TGCAGCGGGTGGGCGGGCTACGAGCAGTACTTC; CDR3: CSGWAGYEQYF
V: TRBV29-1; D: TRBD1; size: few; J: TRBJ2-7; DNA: TGCAGCACCGGGACAGCCTACGAGCAGTACTTC; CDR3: CSTGTAYEQYF
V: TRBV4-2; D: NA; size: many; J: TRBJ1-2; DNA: TGTGCCAGCAGCCCCCGGGCGGGGAATACTAACTATGGCTACACCTTC; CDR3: CASSPRAGNTNYGYTF
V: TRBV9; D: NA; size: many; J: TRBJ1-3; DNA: TGTGCCAGCAGCGTAGACGGGGTATCTGGAAACACCATATATTTT; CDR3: CASSVDGVSGNTIYF
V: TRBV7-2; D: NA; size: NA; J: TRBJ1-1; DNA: TGTGCCAGCAGCCTGGACATGGCCGCTTTCTTT; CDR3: CASSLDMAAFF
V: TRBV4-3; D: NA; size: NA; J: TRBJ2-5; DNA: TGCGCCAGCAGCCCAGGGACAAACCAAGGGACCCAGTACTTC; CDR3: CASSPGTNQGTQYF
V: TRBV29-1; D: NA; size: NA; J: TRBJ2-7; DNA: TGCAGCGTTGAAGCCCCATCCGGGACAAAGAGCTACGAGCAGTACTTC; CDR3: CSVEAPSGTKSYEQYF
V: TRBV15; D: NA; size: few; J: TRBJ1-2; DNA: TGTGCCACCAGCAGAGATGACGGCGGCTACACCTTC; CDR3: CATSRDDGGYTF